Presented here are 15 T cell receptor beta chains from one specimen sequenced in a study of blood T cells in healthy people across ages. The authors ran a second PCR of 7 to 11 cycles using a sample-barcoded 5' primer and a J-beta primer mix. TCRdb fed the 5' RACE reads into MiXCR, producing one record per CDR3 protein. The sample carries roughly 1,100,000 distinct CDR3 sequences, approximately 26% recorded once. In addition, the sample was reused for a study of T cells of mothers and their children.

The sequenced sample consisted of blood. These receptors were collected from a girl between 2 and 10 years old in good health.

The chain employs TRBV6-2 or TRBV6-3 and TRBJ2-7; D gene unclear. V was shortened by 8 bases and J by 6 bases, with 14 bases between the two germline ends. The CDR3 spans 12 residues. CDR1 is MNHEY and CDR2 is SVGEGT in the germline V gene. CDR3 DNA: TGTGCCAGCGCCTTGGCGGTCTCCGAGCAGTACTTC. This translates into CASALAVSEQYF.

This clonotype was seen only a few times. V is TRBV9 and J is TRBJ2-1; 9 bases agree with TRBD2. Germline V CDR1 and CDR2: SGDLS, YYNGEE. The ends lost 0 bases at V and 4 bases at J; junction bases unmatched: 8. CDR3 length: 17 residues. The CDR3 spells CASSVGEGSGGYNEQFF. The CDR3, as DNA: TGTGCCAGCAGCGTAGGTGAAGGTAGCGGGGGATACAATGAGCAGTTCTTC. Using reference TRBV9 and TRBJ2-1 for the parts outside the CDR3, the full variable domain is DSGVTQTPKHLITATGQRVTLRCSPRSGDLSVYWYQQSLDQGLQFLIQYYNGEERAKGNILERFSAQQFPDLHSELNLSSLELGDSALYFCASSVGEGSGGYNEQFFGPGTRLTVL.

As DNA, the CDR3 is TGTGCCAGCAGTCGGACTAGCGGGGGCGATGAGCAGTTCTTC. Residues: CASSRTSGGDEQFF. The chain couples TRBV12-3 or TRBV12-4 to TRBJ2-5, with 13 nucleotides matching TRBD2. The J call could be wrong; TRBJ2-1 is a better fit for the DNA end. The length of the CDR3 is 14 residues.

This chain connects TRBV13 to TRBJ2-4; maybe TRBD1 (5 bases). This CDR3 has 16 residues. Trimming pared 5 bases from V and 9 bases from J, leaving 23 bases between. In germline, CDR1 is PRHDT, CDR2 FYEKMQ (reference sequence). DNA for the CDR3: TGTGCCAGCAGCGGCCGAGACACCACGACTGGGGCCATTCAGTACTTC. Translation: CASSGRDTTTGAIQYF.

J is TRBJ2-5 and V is TRBV6-5, with 7 bases fitting TRBD2. After removal of 8 bases from V and 13 bases from J, the junction contained 7 bases not matched to a gene. This CDR3 is 10 amino acids long. From germline, CDR1 is MNHEY and CDR2 SVGAGI. CDR3 in DNA: TGTGCCAGCGGCTTGCGGGGGACGTACTTC. It specifies CASGLRGTYF.

This clonotype was found a few times. The chain links TRBV4-2 to TRBJ2-7; no reliable D call. The CDR3 loop spans 14 amino acids. Between the trimmed V and J ends, which lost 0 bases and 4 bases, there was a span of 10 bases. Germline CDR1 LGHNA, CDR2 YNFKEQ. The CDR3 DNA is TGTGCCAGCAGCCAAGAACGGGTGGGGTACGAGCAGTACTTC. Encoded protein: CASSQERVGYEQYF.

The chain is built from TRBV28 and TRBJ2-5; D is possibly TRBD2 (6 bases). Germline V gene lookup returns CDR1 MDHEN and CDR2 SYDVKM. V was clipped by 3 bases and J by 2 bases, with 13 bases between them. This CDR3 spans 15 amino acids. The CDR3 bases are TGTGCCAGCAGTTTTTATGGGGACTCGCAAGAGACCCAGTACTTC. The encoded protein is CASSFYGDSQETQYF.

The chain has TRBV6-1 and TRBJ2-1, with a tentative D call TRBD1 (6 bases). The CDR3 has 19 residues. CDR1 is MNHNS and CDR2 is SASEGT in the germline V gene. V was shortened by 4 bases and J by 7 bases, with 29 bases between the two germline ends. In DNA form, the CDR3 reads TGTGCCAGCAGTGGGGGGCGTCCATGGGTTCCCCCAGAGGGAAATGAGCAGTTCTTC. Protein sequence: CASSGGRPWVPPEGNEQFF.

The rearrangement joins TRBV4-2 to TRBJ1-5, with D possibly matching TRBD1 (5 bases). The length of the CDR3 is 14 residues. Trimming took off 1 base at V and 7 bases at J, with 11 bases between the two ends. The V gene's germline CDR1 is LGHNA and CDR2 YNFKEQ. Here the CDR3 reads CASSQATRDQPQHF. For the CDR3, the DNA is TGTGCCAGCAGCCAAGCCACGAGGGACCAGCCCCAGCATTTT.

This clonotype has just one count. The missing conserved phenylalanine or tryptophan at the end of this CDR3 makes a read error likely. This chain links TRBV12-3 or TRBV12-4 with TRBJ1-6; D remains ambiguous. CDR3 length: 15 amino acids. V gave up 4 bases and J gave up 7 bases, with 14 bases separating them. The DNA for the CDR3 is TGTGCCAGCAGTTCCAGTTTCTTTGGGAATTCACCCCTCCACTAT. It specifies CASSSSFFGNSPLHY.

This clonotype has more than one count but fewer than ten. The chain is built from TRBV2 and TRBJ1-2; D remains unclear. Trimming removed 2 bases from V and 0 bases from J, with 16 bases in between. This CDR3 is built from 17 residues. Germline CDR1 reads SNHLY; CDR2 reads FYNNEI. CDR3 nucleotides: TGTGCCAGCAGTGAACCAATAGGAGCGACCGCTAACTATGGCTACACCTTC. It codes for CASSEPIGATANYGYTF.

This clonotype was counted a single time. The junction and the germline gene differ at one end; a read error may be behind it. V usage is TRBV3-1 and J usage is TRBJ2-5; perhaps TRBD1 as D (5 bases). Germline V gene lookup returns CDR1 LGHDT and CDR2 YNNKEL (reference sequence). The CDR3 covers 13 residues. The CDR3 protein is CASNQGRQETQHF. In DNA form, the CDR3 reads TGTGCCAGCAACCAGGGTCGGCAAGAGACCCAGCACTTC.

The table lists this clonotype with a few counts. The chain joins TRBV11-3 to TRBJ2-1, with D hard to call. The V gene lost 6 bases and the J gene lost 0 bases, with 12 bases spanning the gap. The CDR3 runs 15 residues. Germline V gene data show CDR1 as SGHNT and CDR2 as YENEEA. In nucleotides, the CDR3 is TGTGCCAGCAGTCCGAGTCCCTTCTCCTACAATGAGCAGTTCTTC. This sequence encodes CASSPSPFSYNEQFF. The whole variable domain, remainder taken from reference TRBV11-3 and TRBJ2-1, is EAGVVQSPRYKIIEKKQPVAFWCNPISGHNTLYWYLQNLGQGPELLIRYENEEAVDDSQLPKDRFSAERLKGVDSTLKIQPAELGDSAVYLCASSPSPFSYNEQFFGPGTRLTVL.

The rearrangement uses TRBV24-1 and TRBJ2-7; maybe TRBD2 (5 bases). Germline loops: CDR1 KGHDR, CDR2 SFDVKD. Deletions cut 2 bases from V and 4 bases from J, with 17 bases between. The CDR3 is 16 amino acids. In DNA form, the CDR3 reads TGTGCCACCAGTGATTCCGGACTCCCGGGAACTTACGAGCAGTACTTC. Amino acid sequence: CATSDSGLPGTYEQYF.

The chain joins TRBV7-3 to TRBJ2-3; no clear D gene. Germline CDR1 is SGHTA and CDR2 is FQGTGA. The V end lost 1 base, the J end lost 0 bases, and 8 bases lay between the germline ends. The CDR3 length is 15 residues. In nucleotides, the CDR3 is TGTGCCAGCAGCTTAAGGGCAGCTAGCACAGATACGCAGTATTTT. It specifies CASSLRAASTDTQYF.